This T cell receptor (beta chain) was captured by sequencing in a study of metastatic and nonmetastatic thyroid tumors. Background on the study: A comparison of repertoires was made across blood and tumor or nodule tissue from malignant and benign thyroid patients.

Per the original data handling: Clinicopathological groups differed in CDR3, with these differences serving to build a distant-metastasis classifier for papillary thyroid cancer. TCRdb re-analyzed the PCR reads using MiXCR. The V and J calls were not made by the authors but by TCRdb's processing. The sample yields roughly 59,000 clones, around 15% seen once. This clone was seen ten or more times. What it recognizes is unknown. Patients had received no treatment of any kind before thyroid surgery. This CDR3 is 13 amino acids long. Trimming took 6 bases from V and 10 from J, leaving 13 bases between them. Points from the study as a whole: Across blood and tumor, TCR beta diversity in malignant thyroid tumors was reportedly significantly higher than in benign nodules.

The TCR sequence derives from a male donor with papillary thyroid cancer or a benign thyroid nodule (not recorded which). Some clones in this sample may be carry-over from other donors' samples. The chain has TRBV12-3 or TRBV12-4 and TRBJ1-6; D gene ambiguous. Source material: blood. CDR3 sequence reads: CASSLGIGSPLHF. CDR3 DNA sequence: TGTGCCAGCAGCCTCGGTATAGGGTCACCCCTCCACTTT.